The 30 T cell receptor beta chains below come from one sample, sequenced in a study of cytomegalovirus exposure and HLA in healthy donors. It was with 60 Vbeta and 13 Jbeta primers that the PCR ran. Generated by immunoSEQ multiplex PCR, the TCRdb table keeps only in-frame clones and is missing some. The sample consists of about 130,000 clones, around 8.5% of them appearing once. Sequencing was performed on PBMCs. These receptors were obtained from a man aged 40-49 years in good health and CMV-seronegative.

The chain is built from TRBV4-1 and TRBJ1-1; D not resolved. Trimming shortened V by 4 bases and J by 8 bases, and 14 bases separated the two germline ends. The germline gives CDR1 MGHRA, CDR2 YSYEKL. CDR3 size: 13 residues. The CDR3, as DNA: TGCGCCAGCAGCCGACTAGGACGGCGGGAAGCTTTCTTT. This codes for CASSRLGRREAFF.

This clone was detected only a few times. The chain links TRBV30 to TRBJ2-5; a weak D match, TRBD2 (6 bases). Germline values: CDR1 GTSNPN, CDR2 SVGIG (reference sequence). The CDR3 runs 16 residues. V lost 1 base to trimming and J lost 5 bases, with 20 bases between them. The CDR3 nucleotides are TGTGCCTGGAGTGCGGGGGTTGGGCCGGATGGGGAGACCCAGTACTTC. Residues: CAWSAGVGPDGETQYF.

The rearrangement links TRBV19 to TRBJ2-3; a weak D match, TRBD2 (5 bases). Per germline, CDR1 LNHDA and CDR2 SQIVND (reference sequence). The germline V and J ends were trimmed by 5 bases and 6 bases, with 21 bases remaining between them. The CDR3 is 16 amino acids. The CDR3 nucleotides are TGTGCCAGTAGTCCCCGCGTGAGCGGCTTCTTGGATACGCAGTATTTT. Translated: CASSPRVSGFLDTQYF.

This chain's CDR3 is CASSGYSTDTQYF. The CDR3 coding sequence is TGTGCCTCCTCGGGATATAGCACAGATACGCAGTATTTT. The chain is built from TRBV30 and TRBJ2-3; D possibly corresponds to TRBD2 (5 bases). This CDR3 has 13 residues. Trimming took 7 bases from V and 0 from J, leaving 11 bases between them. Germline values: CDR1 GTSNPN, CDR2 SVGIG (reference sequence).

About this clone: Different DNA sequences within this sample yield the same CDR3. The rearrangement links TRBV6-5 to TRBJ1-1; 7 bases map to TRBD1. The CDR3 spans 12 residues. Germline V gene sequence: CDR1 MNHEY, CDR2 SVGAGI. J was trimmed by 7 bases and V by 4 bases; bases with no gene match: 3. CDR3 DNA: TGTGCCAGCAGTTCTCGGACAGGTGAAGCTTTCTTT. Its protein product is CASSSRTGEAFF.

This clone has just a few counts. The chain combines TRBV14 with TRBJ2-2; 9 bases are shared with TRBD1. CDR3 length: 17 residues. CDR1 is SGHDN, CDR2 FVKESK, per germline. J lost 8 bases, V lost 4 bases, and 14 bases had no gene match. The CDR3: CASSRGRDRETRGELFF. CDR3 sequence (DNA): TGTGCCAGCAGCCGAGGCCGGGACAGGGAAACGCGAGGGGAGCTGTTTTTT. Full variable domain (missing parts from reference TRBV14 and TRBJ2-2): EAGVTQFPSHSVIEKGQTVTLRCDPISGHDNLYWYRRVMGKEIKFLLHFVKESKQDESGMPNNRFLAERTGGTYSTLKVQPAELEDSGVYFCASSRGRDRETRGELFFGEGSRLTVL.

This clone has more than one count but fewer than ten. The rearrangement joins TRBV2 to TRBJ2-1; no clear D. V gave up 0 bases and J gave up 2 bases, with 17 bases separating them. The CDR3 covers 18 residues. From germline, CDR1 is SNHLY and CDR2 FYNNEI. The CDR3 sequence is CASSEALQAPSPYNEQFF. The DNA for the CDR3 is TGTGCCAGCAGTGAAGCGCTTCAGGCCCCCTCTCCCTACAATGAGCAGTTCTTC.

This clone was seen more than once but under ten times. The CDR3 loop reads CASSLDPSANEQFF. CDR3 nucleotide sequence: TGTGCCAGCAGCTTAGATCCGTCCGCGAATGAGCAGTTCTTC. The chain recombines TRBV7-2 with TRBJ2-1; no firm D call. CDR1 and CDR2 from the germline V gene are SGHTA and FQGNSA. V was cut by 1 base and J by 7 bases, with 11 bases left in between. This CDR3 spans 14 amino acids.

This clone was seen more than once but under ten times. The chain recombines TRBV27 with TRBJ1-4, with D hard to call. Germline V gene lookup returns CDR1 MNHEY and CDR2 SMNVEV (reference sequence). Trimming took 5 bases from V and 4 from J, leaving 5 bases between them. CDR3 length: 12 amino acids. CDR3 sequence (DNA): TGTGCCAGCAGTCCCCATAATGAAAAACTGTTTTTT. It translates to CASSPHNEKLFF.

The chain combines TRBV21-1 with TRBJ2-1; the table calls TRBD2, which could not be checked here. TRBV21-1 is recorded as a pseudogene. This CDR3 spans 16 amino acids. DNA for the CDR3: TGTGCCAGCAGCAAAGCTGGGGGGTGCTCCTACAATGAGCAGTTCTTC. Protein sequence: CASSKAGGCSYNEQFF.

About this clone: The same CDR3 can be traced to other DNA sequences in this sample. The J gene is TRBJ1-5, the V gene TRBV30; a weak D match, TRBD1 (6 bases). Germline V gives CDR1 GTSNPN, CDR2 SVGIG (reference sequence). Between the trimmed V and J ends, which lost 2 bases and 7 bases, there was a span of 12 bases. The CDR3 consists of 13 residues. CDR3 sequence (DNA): TGTGCCTGGAGTCCTGCAGGGGAGCAGCCCCAGCATTTT. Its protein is CAWSPAGEQPQHF.

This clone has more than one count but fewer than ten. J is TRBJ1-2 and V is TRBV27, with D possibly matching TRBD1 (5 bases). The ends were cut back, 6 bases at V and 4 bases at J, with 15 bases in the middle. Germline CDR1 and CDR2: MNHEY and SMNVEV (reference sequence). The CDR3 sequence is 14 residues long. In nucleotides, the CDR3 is TGTGCCAGCAGCCCATCGCCGGACATCTATGGCTACACCTTC. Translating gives CASSPSPDIYGYTF.

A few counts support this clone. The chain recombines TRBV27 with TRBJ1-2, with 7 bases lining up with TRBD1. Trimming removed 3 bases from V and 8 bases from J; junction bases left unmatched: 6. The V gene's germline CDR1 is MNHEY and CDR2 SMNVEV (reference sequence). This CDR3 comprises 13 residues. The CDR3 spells CASSLNPGGGYTF. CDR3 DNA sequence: TGTGCCAGCAGTTTGAACCCAGGGGGAGGCTACACCTTC.

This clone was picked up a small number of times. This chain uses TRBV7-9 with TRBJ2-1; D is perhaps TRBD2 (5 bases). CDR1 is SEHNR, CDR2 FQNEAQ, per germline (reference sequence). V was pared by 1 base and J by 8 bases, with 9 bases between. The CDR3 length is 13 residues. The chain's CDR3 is CASSLVEVDEQFF. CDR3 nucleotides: TGTGCCAGCAGCTTAGTGGAGGTAGATGAGCAGTTCTTC. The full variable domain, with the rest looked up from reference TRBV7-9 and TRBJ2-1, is DTGVSQNPRHKITKRGQNVTFRCDPISEHNRLYWYRQTLGQGPEFLTYFQNEAQLEKSRLLSDRFSAERPKGSFSTLEIQRTEQGDSAMYLCASSLVEVDEQFFGPGTRLTVL.

The CDR3 DNA sequence: TGTGCCAGCAGTTACGGCAGCTCTGGGGCCAACGTCCTGACTTTC. Translation: CASSYGSSGANVLTF. This sequence joins TRBV6-5 and TRBJ2-6; D remains ambiguous. The germline V gene encodes CDR1 MNHEY and CDR2 SVGAGI. CDR3 length: 15 amino acids. Trimming left V 2 bases short and J 0 bases short, with 5 bases between.

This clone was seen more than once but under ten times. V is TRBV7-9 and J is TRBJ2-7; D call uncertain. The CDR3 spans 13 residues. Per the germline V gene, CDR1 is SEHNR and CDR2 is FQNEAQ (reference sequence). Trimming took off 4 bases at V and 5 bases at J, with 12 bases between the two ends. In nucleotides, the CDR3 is TGTGCCAGCAGCTACGGAGCTGGCAACGAGCAGTACTTC. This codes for CASSYGAGNEQYF.

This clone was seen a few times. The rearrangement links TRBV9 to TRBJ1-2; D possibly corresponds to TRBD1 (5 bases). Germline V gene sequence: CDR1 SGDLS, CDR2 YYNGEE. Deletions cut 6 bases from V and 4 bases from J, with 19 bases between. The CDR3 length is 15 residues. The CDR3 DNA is TGTGCCAGCACCTTAAATAGCGGGGCCCTCTATGGCTACACCTTC. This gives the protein CASTLNSGALYGYTF.

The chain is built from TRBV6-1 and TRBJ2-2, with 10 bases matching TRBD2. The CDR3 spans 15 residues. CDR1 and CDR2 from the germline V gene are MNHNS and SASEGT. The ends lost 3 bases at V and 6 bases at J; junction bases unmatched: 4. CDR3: CASSEERGGPGELFF. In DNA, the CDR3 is TGTGCCAGCAGTGAGGAGCGGGGGGGCCCCGGGGAGCTGTTTTTT.

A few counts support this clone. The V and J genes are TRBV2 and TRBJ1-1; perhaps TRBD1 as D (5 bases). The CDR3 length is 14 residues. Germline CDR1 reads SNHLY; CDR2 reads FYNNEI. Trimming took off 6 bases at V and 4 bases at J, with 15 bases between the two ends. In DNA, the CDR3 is TGTGCCAGCAGGCGGGACCTCGGGGTCACTGAAGCTTTCTTT. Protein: CASRRDLGVTEAFF. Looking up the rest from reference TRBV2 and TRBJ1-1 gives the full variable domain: EPEVTQTPSHQVTQMGQEVILRCVPISNHLYFYWYRQILGQKVEFLVSFYNNEISEKSEIFDDQFSVERPDGSNFTLKIRSTKLEDSAMYFCASRRDLGVTEAFFGQGTRLTVV.

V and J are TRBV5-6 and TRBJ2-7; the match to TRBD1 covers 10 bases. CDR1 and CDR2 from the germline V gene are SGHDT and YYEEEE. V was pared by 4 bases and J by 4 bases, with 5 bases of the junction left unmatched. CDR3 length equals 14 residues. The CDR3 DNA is TGTGCCAGCAGCGGGACAGGGGAGCGGTACGAGCAGTACTTC. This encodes CASSGTGERYEQYF.

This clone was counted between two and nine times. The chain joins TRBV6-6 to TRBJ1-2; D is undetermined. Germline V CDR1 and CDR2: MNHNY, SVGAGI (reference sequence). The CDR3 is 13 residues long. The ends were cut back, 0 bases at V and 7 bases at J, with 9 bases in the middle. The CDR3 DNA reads TGTGCCAGCAGTTACTCCCTTTTTTTTGGCTACACCTTC. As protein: CASSYSLFFGYTF.

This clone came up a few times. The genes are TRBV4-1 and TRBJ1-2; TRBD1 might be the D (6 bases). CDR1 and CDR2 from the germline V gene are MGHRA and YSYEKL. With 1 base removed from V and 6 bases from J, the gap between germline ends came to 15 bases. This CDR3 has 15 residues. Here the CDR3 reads CASSQGAAGADGYTF. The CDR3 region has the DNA TGCGCCAGCAGCCAAGGGGCGGCAGGGGCAGATGGCTACACCTTC.

In DNA form, the CDR3 reads TGTGCCAGCAGCGTAGACAGGTACGATGAGCAGTTCTTC. Translating gives CASSVDRYDEQFF. The rearrangement uses TRBV7-7 and TRBJ2-1; D might be TRBD1 (6 bases). Per the germline V gene, CDR1 is SSHAT and CDR2 is FNYEAQ (reference sequence). The CDR3 has 13 amino acids. With 5 bases removed from V and 8 bases from J, the gap between germline ends came to 13 bases.

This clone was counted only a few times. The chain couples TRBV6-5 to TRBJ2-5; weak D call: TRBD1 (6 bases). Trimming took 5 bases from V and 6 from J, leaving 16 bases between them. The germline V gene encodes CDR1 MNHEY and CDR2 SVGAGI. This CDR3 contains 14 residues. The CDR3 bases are TGTGCCAGCAGTAGTATTTACAGGGAACAGACCCAGTACTTC. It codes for CASSSIYREQTQYF.

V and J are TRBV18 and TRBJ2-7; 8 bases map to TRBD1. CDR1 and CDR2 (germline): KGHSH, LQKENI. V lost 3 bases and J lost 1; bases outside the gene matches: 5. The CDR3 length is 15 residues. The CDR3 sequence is CASSPKDRASYEQYF. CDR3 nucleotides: TGTGCCAGCTCACCCAAGGACAGGGCATCCTACGAGCAGTACTTC. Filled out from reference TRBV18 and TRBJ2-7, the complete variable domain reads NAGVMQNPRHLVRRRGQEARLRCSPMKGHSHVYWYRQLPEEGLKFMVYLQKENIIDESGMPKERFSAEFPKEGPSILRIQQVVRGDSAAYFCASSPKDRASYEQYFGPGTRLTVT.

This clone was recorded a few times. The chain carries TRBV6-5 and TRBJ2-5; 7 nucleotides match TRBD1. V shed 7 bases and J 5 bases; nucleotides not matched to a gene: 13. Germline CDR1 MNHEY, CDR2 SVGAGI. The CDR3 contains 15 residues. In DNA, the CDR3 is TGTGCCAGCAAGGAAAGGGGGCGAGGGCAGGAGACCCAGTACTTC. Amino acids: CASKERGRGQETQYF.

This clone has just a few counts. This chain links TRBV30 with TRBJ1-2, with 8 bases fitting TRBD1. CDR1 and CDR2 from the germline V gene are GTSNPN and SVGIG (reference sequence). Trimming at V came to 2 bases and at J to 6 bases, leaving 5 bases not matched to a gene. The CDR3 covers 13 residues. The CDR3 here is CAWSPSGGHGYTF. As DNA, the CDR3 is TGTGCCTGGAGTCCCTCAGGGGGCCATGGCTACACCTTC.

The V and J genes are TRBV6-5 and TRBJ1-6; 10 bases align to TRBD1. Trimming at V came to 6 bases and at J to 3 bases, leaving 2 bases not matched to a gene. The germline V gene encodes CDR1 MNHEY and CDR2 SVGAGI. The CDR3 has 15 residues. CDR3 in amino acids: CASRDRGLYNSPLHF. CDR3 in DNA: TGTGCCAGCAGAGACAGGGGGCTCTATAATTCACCCCTCCACTTT.

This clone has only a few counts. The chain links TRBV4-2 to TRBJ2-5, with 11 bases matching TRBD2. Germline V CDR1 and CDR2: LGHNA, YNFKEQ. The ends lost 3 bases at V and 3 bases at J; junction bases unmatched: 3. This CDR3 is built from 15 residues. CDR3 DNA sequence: TGTGCCAGCAGCCAGGCGGGACTAGCGGAAGAGACCCAGTACTTC. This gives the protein CASSQAGLAEETQYF.

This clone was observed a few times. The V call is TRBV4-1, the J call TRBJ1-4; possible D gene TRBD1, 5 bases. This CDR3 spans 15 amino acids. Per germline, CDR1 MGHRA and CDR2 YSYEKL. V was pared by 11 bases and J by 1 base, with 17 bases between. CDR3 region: CASRALGQTNEKLFF. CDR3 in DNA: TGCGCCTCCCGGGCGTTAGGACAAACTAATGAAAAACTGTTTTTT.